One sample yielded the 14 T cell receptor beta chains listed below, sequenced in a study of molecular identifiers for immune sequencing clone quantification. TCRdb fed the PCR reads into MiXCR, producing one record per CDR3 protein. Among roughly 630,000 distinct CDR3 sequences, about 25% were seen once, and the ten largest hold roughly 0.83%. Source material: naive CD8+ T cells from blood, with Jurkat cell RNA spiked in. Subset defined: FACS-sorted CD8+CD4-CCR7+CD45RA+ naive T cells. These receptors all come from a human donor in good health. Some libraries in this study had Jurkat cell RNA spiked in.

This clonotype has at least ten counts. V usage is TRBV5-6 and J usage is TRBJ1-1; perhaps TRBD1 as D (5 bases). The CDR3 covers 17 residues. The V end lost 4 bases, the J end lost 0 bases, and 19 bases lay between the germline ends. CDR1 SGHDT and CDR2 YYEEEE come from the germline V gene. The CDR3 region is CASSLKAGRNMNTEAFF. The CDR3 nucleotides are TGTGCCAGCAGCCTGAAGGCGGGGCGAAACATGAACACTGAAGCTTTCTTT.

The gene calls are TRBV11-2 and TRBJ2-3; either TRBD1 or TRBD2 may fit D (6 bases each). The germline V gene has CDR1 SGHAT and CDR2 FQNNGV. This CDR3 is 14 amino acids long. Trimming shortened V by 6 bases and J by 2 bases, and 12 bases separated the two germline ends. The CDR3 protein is CASRPGGHTDTQYF. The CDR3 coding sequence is TGTGCCAGCAGGCCCGGGGGACACACAGATACGCAGTATTTT.

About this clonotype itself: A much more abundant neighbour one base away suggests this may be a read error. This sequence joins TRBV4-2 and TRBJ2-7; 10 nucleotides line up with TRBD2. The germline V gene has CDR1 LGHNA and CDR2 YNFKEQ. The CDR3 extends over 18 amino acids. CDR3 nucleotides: TGTGCCCGCAGCCAAACCCTAAATAGCGGGAGGACCTCCTACGAGCAGTACTTC. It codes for CARSQTLNSGRTSYEQYF.

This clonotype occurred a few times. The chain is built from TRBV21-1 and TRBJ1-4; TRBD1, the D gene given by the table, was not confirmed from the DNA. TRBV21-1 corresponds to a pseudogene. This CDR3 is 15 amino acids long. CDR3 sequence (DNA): TGTGCCAGCAGCATAAGACAGGGTTGGAATGAAAAACTGTTTTTT. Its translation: CASSIRQGWNEKLFF.

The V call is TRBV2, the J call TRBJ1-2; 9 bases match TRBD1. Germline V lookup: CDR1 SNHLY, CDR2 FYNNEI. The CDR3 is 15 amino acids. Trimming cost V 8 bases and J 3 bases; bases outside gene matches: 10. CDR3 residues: CASRQGTGIDYGYTF. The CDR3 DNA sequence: TGTGCCAGCCGGCAAGGGACAGGGATTGACTATGGCTACACCTTC.

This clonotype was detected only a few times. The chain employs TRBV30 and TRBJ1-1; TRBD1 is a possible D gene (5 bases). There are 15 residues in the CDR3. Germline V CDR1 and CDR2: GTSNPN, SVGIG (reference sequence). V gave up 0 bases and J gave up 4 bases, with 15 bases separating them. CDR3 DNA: TGTGCCTGGAGTGTTGGTCCGGGGCCCAGCACTGAAGCTTTCTTT. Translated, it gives CAWSVGPGPSTEAFF.

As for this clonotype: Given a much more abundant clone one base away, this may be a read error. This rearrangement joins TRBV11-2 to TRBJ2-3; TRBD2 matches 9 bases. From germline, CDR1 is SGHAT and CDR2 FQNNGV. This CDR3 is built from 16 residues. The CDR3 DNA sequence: TGTGTCAGCAGCTTATACGCGGGGGGGCTTGGAGATACGCAGTATTTT. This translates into CVSSLYAGGLGDTQYF.

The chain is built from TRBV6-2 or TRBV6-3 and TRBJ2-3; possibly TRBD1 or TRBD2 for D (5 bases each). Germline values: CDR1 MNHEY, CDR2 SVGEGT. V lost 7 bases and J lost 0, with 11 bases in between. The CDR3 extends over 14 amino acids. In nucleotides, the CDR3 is TGTGCCAGCAACCGCCGGGACAGCACAGATACGCAGTATTTT. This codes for CASNRRDSTDTQYF.

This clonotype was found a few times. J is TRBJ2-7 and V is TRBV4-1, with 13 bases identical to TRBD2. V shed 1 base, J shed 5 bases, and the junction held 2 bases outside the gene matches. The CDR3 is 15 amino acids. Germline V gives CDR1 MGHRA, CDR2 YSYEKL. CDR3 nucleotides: TGCGCCAGCAGCCAAGGACTAGCGGGAGGAAACGAGCAGTACTTC. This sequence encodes CASSQGLAGGNEQYF.

CDR3: CAWSVGTGEYEQYF. In DNA, the CDR3 is TGTGCCTGGAGTGTTGGGACAGGGGAATACGAGCAGTACTTC. The chain couples TRBV30 to TRBJ2-7, with TRBD1 matching 10 bases. Germline V lookup: CDR1 GTSNPN, CDR2 SVGIG (reference sequence). CDR3 length: 14 amino acids. The V gene end was trimmed by 0 bases and the J gene end by 4 bases; junction bases not matched to a gene: 3.

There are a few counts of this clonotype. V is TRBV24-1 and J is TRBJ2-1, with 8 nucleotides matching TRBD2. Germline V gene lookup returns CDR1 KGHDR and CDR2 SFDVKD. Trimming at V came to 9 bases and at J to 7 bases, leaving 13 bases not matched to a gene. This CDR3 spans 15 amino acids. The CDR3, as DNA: TGTGCCACCGGTCCGGCGGGAGGTCTGGATAATGAGCAGTTCTTC. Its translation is CATGPAGGLDNEQFF.

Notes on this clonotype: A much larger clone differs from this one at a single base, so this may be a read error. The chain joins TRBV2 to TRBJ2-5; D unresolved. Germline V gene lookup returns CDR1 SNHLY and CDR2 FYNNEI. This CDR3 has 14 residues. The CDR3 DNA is TGTGCCAGCAGTGAAAAGGTCGCGGTAGAGACCCAGAACTTC. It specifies CASSEKVAVETQNF.

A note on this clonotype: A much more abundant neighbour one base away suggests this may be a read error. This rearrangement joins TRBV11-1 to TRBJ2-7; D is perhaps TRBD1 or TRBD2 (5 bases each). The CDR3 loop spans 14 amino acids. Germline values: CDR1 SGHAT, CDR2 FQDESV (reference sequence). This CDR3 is CASSLASGAYGQYF. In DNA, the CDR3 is TGTGCCAGCAGCTTAGCGTCCGGGGCCTACGGGCAGTACTTC.

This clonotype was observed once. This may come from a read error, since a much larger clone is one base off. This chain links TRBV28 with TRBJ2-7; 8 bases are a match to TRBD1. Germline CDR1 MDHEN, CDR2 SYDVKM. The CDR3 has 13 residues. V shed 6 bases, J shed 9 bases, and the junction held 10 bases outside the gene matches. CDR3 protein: CASSDGQGLGQYF. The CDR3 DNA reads TGTGCCAGCAGCGATGGACAGGGCTTGGGGCAGTACTTC.